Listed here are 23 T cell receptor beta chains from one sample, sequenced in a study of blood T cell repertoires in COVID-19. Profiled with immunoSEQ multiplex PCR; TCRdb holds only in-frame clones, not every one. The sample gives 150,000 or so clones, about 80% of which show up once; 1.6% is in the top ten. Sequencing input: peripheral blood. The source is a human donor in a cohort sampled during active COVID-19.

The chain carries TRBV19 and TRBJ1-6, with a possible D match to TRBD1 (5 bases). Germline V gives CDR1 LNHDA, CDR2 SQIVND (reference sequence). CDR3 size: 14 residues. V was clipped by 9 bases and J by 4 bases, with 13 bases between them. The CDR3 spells CASRTTEYNSPLHF. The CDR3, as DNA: TGTGCCAGCCGAACGACAGAATATAATTCACCCCTCCACTTT.

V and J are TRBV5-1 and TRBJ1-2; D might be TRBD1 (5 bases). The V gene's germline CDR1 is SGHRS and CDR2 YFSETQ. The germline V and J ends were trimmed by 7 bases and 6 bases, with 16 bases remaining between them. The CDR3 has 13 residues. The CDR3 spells CASSPQGGNGYTF. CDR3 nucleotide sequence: TGCGCCAGCTCCCCGCAGGGCGGGAATGGCTACACCTTC.

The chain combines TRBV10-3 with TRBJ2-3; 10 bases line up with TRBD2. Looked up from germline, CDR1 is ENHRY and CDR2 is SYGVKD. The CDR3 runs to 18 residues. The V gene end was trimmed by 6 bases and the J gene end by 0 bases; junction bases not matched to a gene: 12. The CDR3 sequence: CAIRGRTGTSVSTDTQYF. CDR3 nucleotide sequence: TGTGCCATCAGGGGCCGAACCGGGACTAGCGTTAGCACAGATACGCAGTATTTT.

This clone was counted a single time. The CDR3: CASSLGPTGGEGTQYF. CDR3 nucleotides: TGTGCCAGCAGCTTAGGGCCAACGGGAGGTGAGGGTACGCAGTATTTT. The V and J genes are TRBV11-2 and TRBJ2-3; 7 bases agree with TRBD2. This CDR3 has 16 amino acids. Germline V gene data show CDR1 as SGHAT and CDR2 as FQNNGV. Trimming took 1 base from V and 8 from J; bases not matched to a gene: 12.

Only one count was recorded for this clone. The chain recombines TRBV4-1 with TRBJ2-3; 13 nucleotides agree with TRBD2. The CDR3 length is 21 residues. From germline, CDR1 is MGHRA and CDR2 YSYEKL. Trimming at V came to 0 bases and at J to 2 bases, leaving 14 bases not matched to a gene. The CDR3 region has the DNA TGCGCCAGCAGCCAAGAGATCGGACTAGCGGGAGAACCGGCTTTCACAGATACGCAGTATTTT. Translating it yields CASSQEIGLAGEPAFTDTQYF.

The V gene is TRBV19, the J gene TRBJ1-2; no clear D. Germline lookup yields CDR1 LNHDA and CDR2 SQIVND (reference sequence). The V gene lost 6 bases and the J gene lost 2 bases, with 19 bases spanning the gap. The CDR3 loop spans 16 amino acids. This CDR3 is CASSRAGIVTNYGYTF. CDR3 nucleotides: TGTGCCAGTAGCCGTGCGGGGATCGTTACCAACTATGGCTACACCTTC.

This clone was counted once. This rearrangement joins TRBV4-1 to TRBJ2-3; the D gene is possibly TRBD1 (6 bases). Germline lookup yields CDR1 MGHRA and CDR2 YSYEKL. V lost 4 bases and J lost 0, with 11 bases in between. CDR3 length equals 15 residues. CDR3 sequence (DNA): TGCGCCAGCAGCCCATCGGGACACAGCACAGATACGCAGTATTTT. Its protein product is CASSPSGHSTDTQYF.

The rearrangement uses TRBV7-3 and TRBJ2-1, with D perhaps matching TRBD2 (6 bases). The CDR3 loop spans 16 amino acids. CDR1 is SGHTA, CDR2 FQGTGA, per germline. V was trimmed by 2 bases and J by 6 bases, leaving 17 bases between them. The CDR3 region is CASSLVGTAGPNEQFF. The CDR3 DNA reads TGTGCCAGCAGCTTAGTAGGTACCGCGGGGCCCAATGAGCAGTTCTTC.

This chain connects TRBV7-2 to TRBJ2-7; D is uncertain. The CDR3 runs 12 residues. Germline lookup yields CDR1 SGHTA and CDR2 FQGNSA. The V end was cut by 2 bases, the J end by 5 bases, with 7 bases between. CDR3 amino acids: CASSLRVNEQYF. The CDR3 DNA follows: TGTGCCAGCAGCTTACGAGTGAACGAGCAGTACTTC.

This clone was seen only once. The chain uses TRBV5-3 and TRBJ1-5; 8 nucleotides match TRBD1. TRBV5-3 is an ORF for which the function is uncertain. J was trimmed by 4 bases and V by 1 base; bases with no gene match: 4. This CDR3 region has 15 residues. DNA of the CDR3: TGTGCCAGAAGCTTGAGGGACAGGAAGAATCAGCCCCAGCATTTT. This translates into CARSLRDRKNQPQHF.

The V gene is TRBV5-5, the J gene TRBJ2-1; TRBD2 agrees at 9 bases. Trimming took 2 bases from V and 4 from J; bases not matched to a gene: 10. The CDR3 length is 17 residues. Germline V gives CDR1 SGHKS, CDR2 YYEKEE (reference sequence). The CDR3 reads CASSFRGREGPYNEQFF. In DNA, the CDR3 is TGTGCCAGCAGCTTTAGGGGGCGGGAGGGCCCGTACAATGAGCAGTTCTTC.

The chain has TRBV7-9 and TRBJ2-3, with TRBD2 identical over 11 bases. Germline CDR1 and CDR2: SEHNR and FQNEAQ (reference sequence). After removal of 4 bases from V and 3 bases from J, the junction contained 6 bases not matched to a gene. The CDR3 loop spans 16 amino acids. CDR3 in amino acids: CASSSSLAGETDTQYF. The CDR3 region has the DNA TGTGCCAGCAGCTCATCACTAGCGGGAGAAACAGATACGCAGTATTTT.

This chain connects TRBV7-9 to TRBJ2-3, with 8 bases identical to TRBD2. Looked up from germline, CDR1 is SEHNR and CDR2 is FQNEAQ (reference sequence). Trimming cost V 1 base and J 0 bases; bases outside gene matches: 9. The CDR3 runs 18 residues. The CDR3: CASSLVAGGPTSTDTQYF. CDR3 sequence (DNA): TGTGCCAGCAGCTTAGTTGCGGGAGGCCCAACTAGCACAGATACGCAGTATTTT.

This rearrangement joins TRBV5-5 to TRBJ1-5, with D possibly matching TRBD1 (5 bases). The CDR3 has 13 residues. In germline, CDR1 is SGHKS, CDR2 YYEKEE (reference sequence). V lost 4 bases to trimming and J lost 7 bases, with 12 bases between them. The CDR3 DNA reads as TGTGCCAGCAGCCTGGACACCTTGCAGCCCCAGCATTTT. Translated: CASSLDTLQPQHF.

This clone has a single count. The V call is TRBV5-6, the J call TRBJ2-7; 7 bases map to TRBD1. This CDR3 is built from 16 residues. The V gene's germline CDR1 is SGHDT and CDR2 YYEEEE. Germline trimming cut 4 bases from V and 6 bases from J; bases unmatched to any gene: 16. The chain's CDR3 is CASSLLPSGQSGEQYF. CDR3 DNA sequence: TGTGCCAGCAGCCTCCTACCTTCGGGACAGAGTGGCGAGCAGTACTTC.

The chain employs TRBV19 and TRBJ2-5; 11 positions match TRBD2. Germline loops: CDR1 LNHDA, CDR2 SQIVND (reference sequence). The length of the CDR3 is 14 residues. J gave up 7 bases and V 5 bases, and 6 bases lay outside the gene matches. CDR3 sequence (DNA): TGTGCCAGTAGTGGGACTAGCGGTATGAGGACCCAGTACTTC. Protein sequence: CASSGTSGMRTQYF.

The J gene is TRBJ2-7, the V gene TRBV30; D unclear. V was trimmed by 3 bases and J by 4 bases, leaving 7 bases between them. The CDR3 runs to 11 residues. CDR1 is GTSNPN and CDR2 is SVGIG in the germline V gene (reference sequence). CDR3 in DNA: TGTGCCTGGAGGGGCAGTTACGAGCAGTACTTC. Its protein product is CAWRGSYEQYF.

The CDR3 DNA follows: TGTGCCAGCAGCATGCAGGGGGGACTCACTGAAGCTTTCTTT. It translates to CASSMQGGLTEAFF. V is TRBV21-1 and J is TRBJ1-1; TRBD1, the D gene given by the table, was not confirmed from the DNA. TRBV21-1 corresponds to a pseudogene. The CDR3 is 14 residues long.

The CDR3 here is CASSPGGPAHSGNTIYF. The CDR3 DNA sequence: TGTGCCAGCAGCCCGGGGGGACCGGCCCACTCTGGAAACACCATATATTTT. This chain connects TRBV9 to TRBJ1-3, with D possibly TRBD1 on 5 matching bases. Trimming shortened V by 4 bases and J by 0 bases, and 17 bases separated the two germline ends. Per the germline V gene, CDR1 is SGDLS and CDR2 is YYNGEE. The CDR3 sequence is 17 residues long.

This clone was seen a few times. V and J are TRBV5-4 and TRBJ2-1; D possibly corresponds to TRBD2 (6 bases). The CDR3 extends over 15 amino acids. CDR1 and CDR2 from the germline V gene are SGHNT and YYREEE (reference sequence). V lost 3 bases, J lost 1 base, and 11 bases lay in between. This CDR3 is CASSSRLVSYNEQFF. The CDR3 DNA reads TGTGCCAGCAGCTCGAGACTAGTTTCCTACAATGAGCAGTTCTTC.

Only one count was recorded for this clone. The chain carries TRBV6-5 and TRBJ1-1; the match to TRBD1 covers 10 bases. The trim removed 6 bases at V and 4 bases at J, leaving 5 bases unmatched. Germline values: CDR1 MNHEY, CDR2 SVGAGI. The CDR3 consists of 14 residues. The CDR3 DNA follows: TGTGCCAGCAGCTCCGGGACAGGGGTCACTGAAGCTTTCTTT. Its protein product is CASSSGTGVTEAFF.

The DNA of the CDR3 is TGTGCCAGCAGCGCCGCGCAGGGTTGGTCTGGAAACACCATATATTTT. It codes for CASSAAQGWSGNTIYF. The rearrangement links TRBV9 to TRBJ1-3; perhaps TRBD1 as D (5 bases). The CDR3 has 16 amino acids. The V gene's germline CDR1 is SGDLS and CDR2 YYNGEE. V lost 3 bases to trimming and J lost 1 base, with 14 bases between them.

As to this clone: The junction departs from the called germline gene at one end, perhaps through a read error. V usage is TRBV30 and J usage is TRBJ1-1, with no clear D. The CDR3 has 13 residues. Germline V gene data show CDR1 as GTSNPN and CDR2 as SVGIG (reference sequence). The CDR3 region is CAWSVGGMTTTRF. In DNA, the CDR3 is TGTGCCTGGAGTGTAGGTGGCATGACTACGACGCGTTTT.